Each of the 22 T cell receptor beta chains below was sequenced from the same sample in a study of blood T cell repertoires in COVID-19. Clones were read by immunoSEQ multiplex PCR, and TCRdb kept only the in-frame ones, dropping some. The sample includes 55,000 to 75,000 clones, 70% to 80% seen only once; the top ten take about a fifth. What was sequenced was peripheral blood. These receptors were collected from a man older than 75 with active or convalescent COVID-19.

The V gene is TRBV19, the J gene TRBJ1-1; TRBD1 matches at 8 bases. V lost 10 bases to trimming and J lost 6 bases; unmatched junction nucleotides: 19. CDR3 size: 16 residues. The V gene's germline CDR1 is LNHDA and CDR2 SQIVND (reference sequence). The CDR3 region is CATKIYQGAELAEAFF. CDR3 bases: TGTGCCACCAAGATCTACCAGGGGGCCGAACTCGCTGAAGCTTTCTTT.

This clone was seen only a few times. The chain links TRBV7-3 to TRBJ2-3, with TRBD2 identical over 8 bases. The CDR3 is 16 residues long. The V gene's germline CDR1 is SGHTA and CDR2 FQGTGA. With V trimmed by 2 bases and J by 4 bases, 8 bases remained unmatched. The CDR3 sequence is CASSLGSGSEADTQYF. The DNA for the CDR3 is TGTGCCAGCAGCTTAGGGAGCGGGAGTGAGGCAGATACGCAGTATTTT.

For this clone: One end of the junction fails to match germline, which may point to a read error. This rearrangement joins TRBV30 to TRBJ2-2; 13 positions match TRBD2. CDR3 length: 18 amino acids. Germline V CDR1 and CDR2: GTSNPN, SVGIG (reference sequence). The CDR3 DNA follows: TGTGCCTGGAGTATTGGACTAGCGGGAGCTGCCGAACACCGGGGAGCTGTTTTT. This gives the protein CAWSIGLAGAAEHRGAVF.

In its sample, this clone was seen a few times. This chain uses TRBV7-9 with TRBJ2-7, with 13 positions matching TRBD2. The CDR3 length is 15 residues. Germline CDR1 is SEHNR and CDR2 is FQNEAQ (reference sequence). The trim removed 6 bases at V and 4 bases at J, leaving 6 bases unmatched. CDR3 residues: CASRDTSGRGYEQYF. Written as DNA, the CDR3 is TGTGCCAGCAGGGATACTAGCGGGAGGGGTTACGAGCAGTACTTC.

The rearrangement joins TRBV27 to TRBJ1-1; a possible D gene is TRBD1 (6 bases). V lost 2 bases and J 5 bases, leaving 15 bases between the germline ends. CDR3 length: 15 amino acids. The germline gives CDR1 MNHEY, CDR2 SMNVEV (reference sequence). The CDR3 loop is CASSLTRGARTEAFF. Written as DNA, the CDR3 is TGTGCCAGCAGTTTAACCCGGGGGGCGAGGACTGAAGCTTTCTTT.

The chain has TRBV24-1 and TRBJ2-2, with TRBD2 as a possible D gene (6 bases). CDR3 size: 16 residues. The germline gives CDR1 KGHDR, CDR2 SFDVKD. Trimming removed 6 bases at V and 3 bases at J, with 16 bases between. The CDR3 region is CATSPVGTGYTGELFF. Written as DNA, the CDR3 is TGTGCCACCAGTCCGGTAGGGACTGGTTACACCGGGGAGCTGTTTTTT.

This clone was counted between two and nine times. The chain couples TRBV28 to TRBJ1-2; 11 bases align to TRBD1. CDR1 is MDHEN, CDR2 SYDVKM, per germline. Trimming at V came to 2 bases and at J to 8 bases, leaving 7 bases not matched to a gene. The CDR3 is 15 amino acids. As DNA, the CDR3 is TGTGCCAGCAGTTTAGCCCGGACAGGGGGCCGGGGCTACACCTTC. Amino acid sequence: CASSLARTGGRGYTF.

The chain uses TRBV9 and TRBJ2-2; a weak D match, TRBD1 (5 bases). The V end was cut by 0 bases, the J end by 4 bases, with 10 bases between. The germline V gene has CDR1 SGDLS and CDR2 YYNGEE. The CDR3 consists of 15 residues. CDR3 sequence (DNA): TGTGCCAGCAGCGTAGAATTCAGGGCCACCGGGGAGCTGTTTTTT. Its translation is CASSVEFRATGELFF.

In this sample, this clone turned up once. The V gene is TRBV5-1, the J gene TRBJ2-5, with D possibly matching TRBD1 (6 bases). This CDR3 spans 14 amino acids. Germline CDR1 SGHRS, CDR2 YFSETQ. V shed 1 base and J shed 5 bases, with 12 bases lying between them. CDR3 nucleotide sequence: TGCGCCAGCAGCTTGCAGGGGTCAGAGGAGACCCAGTACTTC. Translation gives CASSLQGSEETQYF.

The V and J genes are TRBV10-3 and TRBJ1-3, with D uncertain. The CDR3 runs to 14 residues. V dropped 9 bases and J dropped 0 bases, with 12 bases sitting between them. CDR1 and CDR2 (germline): ENHRY, SYGVKD. The CDR3 nucleotides are TGTGCCATAGGCACGGGGTCCTCTGGAAACACCATATATTTT. Protein sequence: CAIGTGSSGNTIYF.

This rearrangement joins TRBV12-1 to TRBJ2-1; TRBD2, the table's D call, was not compared with the DNA. TRBV12-1 is an annotated pseudogene. CDR3 length equals 14 residues. The CDR3 nucleotides read TGCGACCCACCAGATCGATGGCGGTACAATGAGCAGTTCTTC. It encodes CDPPDRWRYNEQFF.

The chain has TRBV27 and TRBJ1-2, with D perhaps TRBD1 (6 bases). The CDR3 is 16 amino acids. V lost 5 bases to trimming and J lost 1 base, with 17 bases between them. Germline assignment: CDR1 MNHEY and CDR2 SMNVEV (reference sequence). CDR3 in amino acids: CASSPRGGTNNYGYTF. The CDR3 coding sequence is TGTGCCAGCAGTCCCCGGGGGGGGACAAATAACTATGGCTACACCTTC.

V is TRBV3-1 (or the pseudogene TRBV3-2) and J is TRBJ2-7, with no clear D. The CDR3 is 12 residues long. With 1 base removed from V and 6 bases from J, the gap between germline ends came to 7 bases. Germline V gene data show CDR1 as LGHDT and CDR2 as YNNKEL (reference sequence). The CDR3 bases are TGTGCCAGCAGCCAAGGAGATCGCGAGCAGTACTTC. Protein product: CASSQGDREQYF.

This chain joins TRBV13 and TRBJ1-2; no firm D call. CDR1 PRHDT and CDR2 FYEKMQ come from the germline V gene (reference sequence). V lost 10 bases to trimming and J lost 7 bases, with 10 bases between them. The CDR3 sequence is 10 residues long. For the CDR3, the DNA is TGTGCCATTGGATCGGGTGGCTACACCTTC. Residues: CAIGSGGYTF.

The chain has TRBV5-1 and TRBJ2-7, with TRBD2 matching 11 bases. J was trimmed by 5 bases and V by 7 bases; bases with no gene match: 8. Germline V CDR1 and CDR2: SGHRS, YFSETQ. CDR3 length: 14 amino acids. DNA of the CDR3: TGCGCCAGCCGAACGACTAGCGGGACTAACGAGCAGTACTTC. Amino acid sequence: CASRTTSGTNEQYF.

This chain uses TRBV27 with TRBJ2-2; D is unresolved. Germline lookup yields CDR1 MNHEY and CDR2 SMNVEV (reference sequence). V lost 3 bases and J 8 bases, leaving 7 bases between the germline ends. The CDR3 has 12 residues. CDR3 sequence: CASSLASGELFF. CDR3 in DNA: TGTGCCAGCAGTTTGGCATCGGGGGAGCTGTTTTTT.

Notes on this clone: The junction departs from germline at one end; a sequencing error may be responsible. This chain links TRBV3-1 (or the pseudogene TRBV3-2) with TRBJ2-5; 8 bases match TRBD2. Germline lookup yields CDR1 LGHDT and CDR2 YNNKEL (reference sequence). The CDR3 loop spans 14 amino acids. The chain's CDR3 is CASTQSGGRQTQYF. In DNA form, the CDR3 reads TGTGCCAGCACCCAAAGTGGCGGGAGGCAGACCCAGTACTTC.

The chain carries TRBV5-1 and TRBJ2-2; 8 bases map to TRBD2. Germline V gene lookup returns CDR1 SGHRS and CDR2 YFSETQ. This CDR3 is 16 amino acids long. Unmatched junction bases numbered 8, after V lost 4 bases and J lost 3 bases. The CDR3 protein is CASSPGVAGYTGELFF. CDR3 coding DNA: TGCGCCAGCAGCCCCGGGGTAGCGGGGTACACCGGGGAGCTGTTTTTT.

The chain is built from TRBV3-1 (or the pseudogene TRBV3-2) and TRBJ2-7; no reliable D call. V was cut by 6 bases and J by 3 bases, with 3 bases left in between. The germline V gene has CDR1 LGHDT and CDR2 YNNKEL (reference sequence). The CDR3 totals 10 residues. CDR3 coding DNA: TGTGCCAGCAGTCTCTACGAGCAGTACTTC. Protein product: CASSLYEQYF.

The gene calls are TRBV7-2 and TRBJ1-5, with 7 bases identical to TRBD1. V trimming: 1 base; J trimming: 6 bases; junction bases outside the gene matches: 6. The CDR3 sequence is 15 residues long. In germline, CDR1 is SGHTA, CDR2 FQGNSA. The CDR3 region has the DNA TGTGCCAGCAGCTTAGGACAGGGTGGAGTTCAGCCCCAGCATTTT. Its protein is CASSLGQGGVQPQHF.

This clone was picked up one time. This sequence joins TRBV9 and TRBJ2-7, with 12 bases lining up with TRBD2. V was clipped by 4 bases and J by 5 bases; unmatched bases: 7. The CDR3 totals 15 residues. Germline V lookup: CDR1 SGDLS, CDR2 YYNGEE. This CDR3 reads CASSPRLAGDHEQYF. CDR3 coding DNA: TGTGCCAGCAGCCCCCGACTAGCGGGAGATCACGAGCAGTACTTC.

A few counts support this clone. V gene TRBV7-9 combines with J gene TRBJ1-5; TRBD1 is a possible D gene (5 bases). V was clipped by 6 bases and J by 4 bases, with 10 bases between them. The V gene's germline CDR1 is SEHNR and CDR2 FQNEAQ (reference sequence). This CDR3 is 13 amino acids long. This chain's CDR3 is CASSSAGNQPQHF. CDR3 nucleotide sequence: TGTGCCAGCAGTAGTGCAGGGAATCAGCCCCAGCATTTT.